This T cell receptor beta chain was recorded in a study of identical twins (dated by TCRdb to the mid-2010s). A note on the overall study: To test whether fetal clonotypes persist, the study used deep sequencing on TCR alpha and beta repertoires from monozygotic twins, unrelated adults of various ages, and cord blood. Replicate twin experiments were performed at different times using different library preparation protocols to rule out contamination. What the study reported, not specific to this receptor: Zero-insertion analyses could be partly confounded by invariant T cells such as MAIT and iNKT, although diverse VJ usage argued against such confounding for most clonotypes. In beta out-of-frame sequences, excess twin sharing was weaker, because having fewer shared sequences lowered the signal-to-noise ratio. Fewer insertions were carried by abundant cord blood beta clonotypes, a similar but weaker trend appeared in young adult naive repertoires, and no such trend appeared in memory repertoires. In monozygotic twins, out-of-frame TCR alpha sharing was systematically underestimated by recombination models, although the models agreed with sharing between unrelated individuals. Because the same donors could not be followed over many years, the conclusions depended on cross-sectional statistical analysis. Compared with coincidental sharing between unrelated individuals, an excess of low generation-probability sequences was observed among out-of-frame TCR alpha sequences shared between twins.

Every donor was a healthy Caucasian. Three pairs of female monozygotic twins, all aged about 18 to 30 years, made up the twin cohort. The RNA used for TCR libraries was isolated from peripheral blood mononuclear cells. Notes on this clonotype: No antigen is known for it. No much larger clone is present one base from it, and per-base qualities are unavailable.

The method was 5' RACE. TCRdb records Illumina HiSeq 2000 as the sequencer. Template switching introduced a universal primer binding site; the final cDNA contained a unique molecular identifier, enabling accurate counting of TCR cDNA molecules. Specific primers in the conserved constant-segment region were used to synthesize first-strand cDNA for the TCR alpha and beta chains. To control for contamination, each cDNA library was double barcoded with a SMART-Mk sample barcode plus Illumina barcodes. Two successive PCR steps introduced TruSeq adapter sequences along with Illumina sample barcodes. Sequencing of the TCR alpha and beta cDNA libraries was done on the Illumina HiSeq platform using custom primers. From the authors' description of their analysis: Raw reads were processed with MiGEC to extract unique molecular identifiers, and MiXCR was used to determine CDR3 positions. For each individual, recombination models were inferred using an EM algorithm with the repgenHMM and IGoR tools. The tcR package in R was used for shared clonotype analysis, with sharing normalized by the product of cloneset sizes. To study raw recombination free of thymic and clonal selection effects, out-of-frame nonproductive sequences were analyzed. Starting from the raw public reads, TCRdb applied fastp trimming at Q25, assembled clones with MiXCR and retained in-frame beta chains. Rows matching on CDR3 protein sequence are summarized as one entry with the most common DNA and genes. TCRdb, rather than the study authors, made the V and J calls. For this sample there are under 1 million distinct CDR3 sequences; 9% to 15% appear just once. The ten largest clones represent 1.5% to 2% of the sample.

CDR1 and CDR2 (MNHEY, SMNVEV) derive from the germline V gene (reference sequence). V was cut back by 2 bases and J by 8 bases, leaving a gap of 13 bases between them. The CDR3 holds 14 amino acids from the cysteine to the phenylalanine. Only CDR3 DNA is held: 42 bases, read in frame from base 1. This sample was shared with a second study, whose subject was yellow fever vaccine responses in identical twins. The second source states: The T cell response to vaccination in identical twins was reported by the authors to appear partly convergent and partly personalized. The study precisely tracked vaccine-responding T cell clones in identical twins.

The source of this sequence is a woman between 18 and 29 years old in good health. Input material: PBMCs. This receptor chain uses TRBV27 and TRBJ2-4, with a weak D call of TRBD1 (5 bases match). The DNA reads as follows: TGTGCCAGCAGTTTAAGTGGGGCCGTGGACATTCAGTACTTC. This translates into CASSLSGAVDIQYF.